Presented here are 19 T cell receptor beta chains from one specimen sequenced in a study of blood T cell repertoires in COVID-19. Produced via immunoSEQ multiplex PCR; TCRdb's table is partial and in-frame only. The sample contains about 88,000 clones, 86% of which appear only once. Sequencing was done on a sample of peripheral blood. The receptor source for this set is a human donor in a cohort sampled during active COVID-19.

The chain recombines TRBV28 with TRBJ2-3; possibly TRBD2 for D (6 bases). This CDR3 comprises 13 residues. The germline V and J ends were trimmed by 10 bases and 1 base, with 12 bases remaining between them. The germline CDR1 and CDR2 sequences are MDHEN and SYDVKM. CDR3 DNA sequence: TGTGCCATCACCGGAGGGGGCACAGATACGCAGTATTTT. Protein sequence: CAITGGGTDTQYF.

The chain combines TRBV30 with TRBJ2-2; D not resolved. The V gene's germline CDR1 is GTSNPN and CDR2 SVGIG (reference sequence). The CDR3 contains 14 residues. Trimming removed 5 bases at V and 0 bases at J, with 10 bases between. This CDR3 is CAWAPGANTGELFF. CDR3 nucleotide sequence: TGTGCCTGGGCCCCCGGTGCGAACACCGGGGAGCTGTTTTTT.

This chain links TRBV18 with TRBJ1-5; perhaps TRBD1 as D (6 bases). Germline V CDR1 and CDR2: KGHSH, LQKENI. Trimming shortened V by 5 bases and J by 3 bases, and 14 bases separated the two germline ends. The CDR3 contains 15 residues. The CDR3, as DNA: TGTGCCAGCTCAGCTCAGACAGGCGACAATCAGCCCCAGCATTTT. It translates to CASSAQTGDNQPQHF.

V is TRBV18 and J is TRBJ2-4; tentative D call: TRBD1 (6 bases). The germline V gene has CDR1 KGHSH and CDR2 LQKENI. This CDR3 contains 15 residues. Trimming stripped 6 bases from V and 7 bases from J, with 19 bases between. In DNA, the CDR3 is TGTGCCAGCTCGCCGCCACAGGGACCCTTGAACATTCAGTACTTC. It encodes CASSPPQGPLNIQYF. Supplemented by reference TRBV18 and TRBJ2-4, the full variable domain reads NAGVMQNPRHLVRRRGQEARLRCSPMKGHSHVYWYRQLPEEGLKFMVYLQKENIIDESGMPKERFSAEFPKEGPSILRIQQVVRGDSAAYFCASSPPQGPLNIQYFGAGTRLSVL.

V usage is TRBV2 and J usage is TRBJ2-1; 12 bases match TRBD1. Losses at the gene ends were 4 bases for V and 7 bases for J; bases not matched to a gene: 5. This CDR3 contains 15 residues. CDR1 and CDR2 from the germline V gene are SNHLY and FYNNEI. The CDR3 bases are TGTGCCAGCAGTGCCCGGGACAGGGGGCGAAATGAGCAGTTCTTC. Translating gives CASSARDRGRNEQFF.

The V call is TRBV27, the J call TRBJ2-2; TRBD1 agrees at 12 bases. Germline trimming cut 2 bases from V and 4 bases from J; bases unmatched to any gene: 5. The CDR3 length is 17 residues. Germline V lookup: CDR1 MNHEY, CDR2 SMNVEV (reference sequence). DNA of the CDR3: TGTGCCAGCAGTTTAGAGGGGGGACAGGGGGCCACCGGGGAGCTGTTTTTT. This sequence encodes CASSLEGGQGATGELFF.

The chain is built from TRBV18 and TRBJ1-2; no clear D. The CDR3 covers 13 residues. The germline V and J ends were trimmed by 6 bases and 6 bases, with 14 bases remaining between them. Germline V lookup: CDR1 KGHSH, CDR2 LQKENI. The CDR3 coding sequence is TGTGCCAGCTCGGAGAAACAACTTGATGGCTACACCTTC. It encodes CASSEKQLDGYTF.

The chain has TRBV19 and TRBJ2-1; 11 bases line up with TRBD2. CDR1 is LNHDA, CDR2 SQIVND, per germline (reference sequence). The CDR3 length is 15 residues. V lost 6 bases and J lost 2; bases outside the gene matches: 3. Here the CDR3 reads CASRKTSGTYNEQFF. As DNA, the CDR3 is TGTGCCAGTAGGAAGACTAGCGGGACCTACAATGAGCAGTTCTTC.

V is TRBV18 and J is TRBJ2-3; 7 positions agree with TRBD2. Germline V CDR1 and CDR2: KGHSH, LQKENI. There are 16 residues in the CDR3. The V segment lost 0 bases and the J segment 11 bases; nucleotides outside the gene matches: 14. The chain's CDR3 is CASSPPPAHPAGEQYF. The CDR3 DNA reads as TGTGCCAGCTCACCACCCCCAGCGCATCCCGCGGGGGAGCAGTATTTT.

The chain combines TRBV6-2 or TRBV6-3 with TRBJ2-7; 7 positions agree with TRBD1. V lost 5 bases, J lost 6 bases, and 10 bases stayed unmatched. CDR3 size: 14 residues. Germline loops: CDR1 MNHEY, CDR2 SVGEGT. The CDR3 nucleotides are TGTGCCAGCAGTACACCCCGACAGGGTGGCGAGCAGTACTTC. Translated, it gives CASSTPRQGGEQYF.

The chain is built from TRBV27 and TRBJ2-1, with 7 bases that match TRBD1. The CDR3 has 13 residues. The germline V gene has CDR1 MNHEY and CDR2 SMNVEV (reference sequence). J gave up 12 bases and V 9 bases, and 14 bases lay outside the gene matches. The CDR3, as DNA: TGTGCCAGTTCTGACCCAGGGGGTATCGGGCAGTTCTTC. Amino acid sequence: CASSDPGGIGQFF.

The chain has TRBV10-3 and TRBJ1-2, with D possibly TRBD1 on 5 matching bases. V lost 10 bases and J lost 0, with 18 bases in between. The CDR3 is 15 residues long. CDR1 and CDR2 from the germline V gene are ENHRY and SYGVKD. The CDR3 bases are TGTGCCACCCGGGTTCCGCGGGGCGCTAACTATGGCTACACCTTC. Amino acid sequence: CATRVPRGANYGYTF.

This clone turned up a few times. CDR3 residues: CASSPGTAQETQYF. The CDR3 DNA reads TGTGCCAGCAGCCCAGGGACAGCTCAAGAGACCCAGTACTTC. The chain has TRBV7-7 and TRBJ2-5; 7 bases are a match to TRBD1. The CDR3 is 14 amino acids. Germline V gives CDR1 SSHAT, CDR2 FNYEAQ (reference sequence). Unmatched junction bases numbered 5, after V lost 5 bases and J lost 2 bases.

J is TRBJ2-5 and V is TRBV5-4, with 7 bases lining up with TRBD1. The CDR3 loop spans 14 amino acids. With 1 base clipped from V and 3 bases from J, the junction kept 3 bases outside the gene matches. Germline lookup yields CDR1 SGHNT and CDR2 YYREEE (reference sequence). The CDR3, as DNA: TGTGCCAGCAGCTTGCAAGGGACAGAAGAGACCCAGTACTTC. Amino acids: CASSLQGTEETQYF.

The chain links TRBV9 to TRBJ2-2, with 7 positions matching TRBD2. From germline, CDR1 is SGDLS and CDR2 YYNGEE. J lost 1 base, V lost 1 base, and 1 base had no gene match. The CDR3 is 15 amino acids. CDR3 nucleotide sequence: TGTGCCAGCAGCGTAATAGCGGGGAACACCGGGGAGCTGTTTTTT. This sequence encodes CASSVIAGNTGELFF.

The chain joins TRBV9 to TRBJ1-6; 9 positions agree with TRBD1. The CDR3 is 14 amino acids. The ends lost 4 bases at V and 10 bases at J; junction bases unmatched: 6. CDR1 and CDR2 from the germline V gene are SGDLS and YYNGEE. The CDR3 sequence: CASSLGQGGSPLHF. Written as DNA, the CDR3 is TGTGCCAGCAGCTTGGGACAGGGAGGATCACCCCTCCACTTT.

This clone was found once. The chain is built from TRBV4-3 and TRBJ2-3, with TRBD2 identical over 13 bases. V lost 3 bases, J lost 9 bases, and 9 bases stayed unmatched. Germline V gene sequence: CDR1 LGHNA, CDR2 YSLEER. The CDR3 contains 16 residues. DNA of the CDR3: TGCGCCAGCAGCCAGGGGACTAGCGGGGAATTGGAGACGCAGTATTTT. Protein sequence: CASSQGTSGELETQYF.

The chain employs TRBV6-5 and TRBJ1-2; perhaps TRBD1 as D (6 bases). CDR1 and CDR2 from the germline V gene are MNHEY and SVGAGI. V lost 5 bases, J lost 4 bases, and 11 bases lay in between. This CDR3 has 13 residues. In DNA, the CDR3 is TGTGCCAGCAGTATAACAGGGTCCTATGGCTACACCTTC. It is translated as CASSITGSYGYTF.

The gene calls are TRBV15 and TRBJ1-3, with D possibly matching TRBD1 (6 bases). The CDR3 length is 17 residues. The germline V gene has CDR1 LNHNV and CDR2 YYDKDF (reference sequence). Trimming cost V 0 bases and J 4 bases, with 16 bases left between them. CDR3 sequence (DNA): TGTGCCACCAGCAGAGACTTGGGGGGGGCGGCGGGAAACACCATATATTTT. It is translated as CATSRDLGGAAGNTIYF.